One T cell receptor beta chain is described in this entry. The antigen it binds to is not known. No clone much larger than this one lies a single base away; base qualities are absent. In the multiplex PCR, 52 forward TRBV primers and 13 reverse TRBJ primers were used, and assay-based and computational corrections were applied for amplification bias. Within the immunoSEQ assay, multiplex PCR amplified rearranged TRB loci from genomic DNA. TRB amplicons were sequenced using an Illumina HiSeq platform. Turning to the authors' computational methods: Raw sequences were error-filtered and aligned to reference gene sequences by custom algorithms and were subsequently analyzed with the immunoSEQ online tools. The frequencies of productive and nonproductive TRB rearrangements were evaluated among unique sequences as well as among total sequences. For TRB CDR3 positions 6 and 7, hydrophobicity together with amino acid composition served as the basis for assessing self-reactivity potential. Groups were compared by t tests, Mann-Whitney tests or two-way ANOVA performed in Prism software. TCRdb took this table from immuneACCESS and kept in-frame rearrangements with V and J called. Such tables lack part of the clones; where checked against another copy, unresolved V genes explain under half of the gap, and the rest is unexplained. The V and J calls and the clone size are those of that table, but D and trimming were determined from the DNA. The sample table contains over 30,000 clones; only one count was recorded for about 94% of them. In total, the top ten clones hold over 0.8% of the sample.

This sample is part of a study of regulatory T cells (dated by TCRdb to 2017 to 2018). In terms of the full investigation: The study compared T-cell receptor beta repertoires of sorted regulatory, conventional CD4+ and CD8+ T cells between CD3G-deficient patients and healthy controls. The research as a whole found: Hydrophobic residues at CDR3 positions 6 and 7 were enriched in conventional CD4+ T cells from CD3G-deficient patients, which suggests more self-reactive specificities. In patients, repertoires had restricted unique TRB V-J pairs and skewed V and J gene usage, with regulatory T cells showing the most marked changes.

Evidence of autoimmunity was present in all CD3G-deficient patients, and the autoimmunity was more severe in two of the patients. At testing, patients were between 2 and 39 years old and showed lower naive and higher memory CD4+ and CD8+ T-cell proportions. CD4+ cells were FACS-sorted into CD25-high CD127-low regulatory T cells and CD25-low CD127-high conventional CD4+ T cells. Several individuals with CD3G deficiency were included in the patient group. An international network of physicians across the United States, Europe and Asia provided the patient samples and clinical data. Ficoll density separation was used to isolate peripheral blood mononuclear cells. The CDR3 contains 15 residues, cysteine and phenylalanine counted. Just the 45-base CDR3 DNA is kept, in frame starting at base 1. Trimming accounts for 6 bases at V and 2 bases at J, while the number of junction bases matched to no gene is 7. CDR1 and CDR2 are read off the germline V gene as MNHNS and SASEGT.

The rearranged segments are TRBV6-1 and TRBJ2-1, with 7 bases aligning to TRBD2. Sequenced input: conventional CD4+ T cells sorted from blood. This TCR was recovered from a child under 10 years old with CD3G deficiency. Read as DNA, the sequence is TGTGCCAGCAGCTTGACGGGGGGAACCTACAATGAGCAGTTCTTC. Translation gives CASSLTGGTYNEQFF.